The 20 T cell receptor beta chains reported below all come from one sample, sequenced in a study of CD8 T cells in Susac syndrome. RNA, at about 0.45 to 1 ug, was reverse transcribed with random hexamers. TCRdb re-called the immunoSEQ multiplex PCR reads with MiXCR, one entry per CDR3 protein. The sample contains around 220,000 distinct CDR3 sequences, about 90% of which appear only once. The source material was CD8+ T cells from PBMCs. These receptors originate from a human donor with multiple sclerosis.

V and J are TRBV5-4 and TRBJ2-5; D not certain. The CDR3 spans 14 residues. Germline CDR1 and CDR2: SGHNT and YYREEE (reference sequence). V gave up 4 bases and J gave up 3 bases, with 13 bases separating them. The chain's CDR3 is CASSDRTEKETQYF. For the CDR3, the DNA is TGTGCCAGCAGCGACCGGACGGAAAAAGAGACCCAGTACTTC.

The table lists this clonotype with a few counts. DNA for the CDR3: TGTGCCTTAAGGGGATTTGGCACTGAAGCTTTCTTT. It translates to CALRGFGTEAFF. V and J are TRBV5-4 and TRBJ1-1; weak D call: TRBD1 (5 bases). Per the germline V gene, CDR1 is SGHNT and CDR2 is YYREEE (reference sequence). V dropped 10 bases and J dropped 4 bases, with 14 bases sitting between them. CDR3 size: 12 residues.

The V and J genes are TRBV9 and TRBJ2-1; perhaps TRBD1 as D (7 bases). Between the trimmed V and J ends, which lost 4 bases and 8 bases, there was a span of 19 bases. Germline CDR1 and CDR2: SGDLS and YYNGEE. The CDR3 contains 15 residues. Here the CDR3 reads CASSPQGQGGDEQFF. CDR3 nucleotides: TGTGCCAGCAGCCCCCAAGGTCAGGGGGGTGATGAGCAGTTCTTC.

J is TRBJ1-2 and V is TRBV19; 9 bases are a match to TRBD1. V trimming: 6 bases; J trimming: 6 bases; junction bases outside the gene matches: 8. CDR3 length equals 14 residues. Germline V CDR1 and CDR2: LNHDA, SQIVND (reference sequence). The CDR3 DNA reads TGTGCCAGTAGCAACGACAGGGGGAAGAATGGCTACACCTTC. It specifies CASSNDRGKNGYTF.

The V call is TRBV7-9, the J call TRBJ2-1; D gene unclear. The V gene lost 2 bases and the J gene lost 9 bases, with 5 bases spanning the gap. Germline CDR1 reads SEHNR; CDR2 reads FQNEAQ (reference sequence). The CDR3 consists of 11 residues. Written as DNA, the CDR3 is TGTGCCAGCAGCTTATCGCGTGAGCAGTTCTTC. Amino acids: CASSLSREQFF.

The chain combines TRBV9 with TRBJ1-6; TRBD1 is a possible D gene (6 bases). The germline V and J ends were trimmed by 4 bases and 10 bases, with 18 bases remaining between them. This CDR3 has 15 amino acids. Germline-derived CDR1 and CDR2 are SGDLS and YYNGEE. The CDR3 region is CASSFGSGVGSPLHF. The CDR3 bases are TGTGCCAGCAGCTTCGGATCAGGGGTGGGATCACCCCTCCACTTT.

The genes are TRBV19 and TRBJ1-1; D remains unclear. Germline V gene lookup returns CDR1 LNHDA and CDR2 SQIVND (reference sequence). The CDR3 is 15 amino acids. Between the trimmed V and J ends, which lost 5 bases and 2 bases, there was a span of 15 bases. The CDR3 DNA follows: TGTGCCAGTAGTTGGCGGGCTTCGGGAAACACTGAAGCTTTCTTT. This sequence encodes CASSWRASGNTEAFF.

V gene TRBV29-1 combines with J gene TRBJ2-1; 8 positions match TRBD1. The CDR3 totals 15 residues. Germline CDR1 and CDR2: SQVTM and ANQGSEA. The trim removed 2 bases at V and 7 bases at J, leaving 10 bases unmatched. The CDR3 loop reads CSVEQTGVVLNEQFF. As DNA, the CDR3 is TGCAGCGTTGAACAGACAGGGGTCGTCTTGAATGAGCAGTTCTTC.

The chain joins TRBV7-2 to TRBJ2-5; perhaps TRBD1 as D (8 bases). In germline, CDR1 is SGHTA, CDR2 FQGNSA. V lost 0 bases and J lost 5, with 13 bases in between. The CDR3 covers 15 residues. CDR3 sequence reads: CASSLAQRDRETQYF. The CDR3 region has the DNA TGTGCCAGCAGCTTAGCGCAGCGGGACAGGGAGACCCAGTACTTC.

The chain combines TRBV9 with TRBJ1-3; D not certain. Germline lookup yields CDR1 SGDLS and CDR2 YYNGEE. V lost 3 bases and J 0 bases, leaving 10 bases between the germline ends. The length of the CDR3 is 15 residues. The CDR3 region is CASSAGNPSGNTIYF. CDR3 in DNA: TGTGCCAGCAGCGCCGGTAACCCCTCTGGAAACACCATATATTTT.

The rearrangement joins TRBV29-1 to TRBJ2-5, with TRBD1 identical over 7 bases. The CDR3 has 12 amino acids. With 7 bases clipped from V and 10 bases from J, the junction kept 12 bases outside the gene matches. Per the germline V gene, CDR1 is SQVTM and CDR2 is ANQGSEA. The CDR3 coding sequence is TGCAGCGCTGGGGGTAACACAGGGGACCAGTACTTC. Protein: CSAGGNTGDQYF.

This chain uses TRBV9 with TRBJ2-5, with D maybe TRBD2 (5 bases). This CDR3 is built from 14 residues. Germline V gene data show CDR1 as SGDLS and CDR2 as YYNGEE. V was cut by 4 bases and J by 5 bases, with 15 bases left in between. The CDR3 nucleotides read TGTGCCAGCAGCCCCCCTTCCGGGAAGGAGACCCAGTACTTC. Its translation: CASSPPSGKETQYF.

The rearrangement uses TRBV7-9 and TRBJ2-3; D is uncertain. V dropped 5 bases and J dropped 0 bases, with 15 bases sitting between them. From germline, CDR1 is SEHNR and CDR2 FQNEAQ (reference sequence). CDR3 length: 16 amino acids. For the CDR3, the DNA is TGTGCCAGCAGCGCACCGGCACCTCCTAGCACAGATACGCAGTATTTT. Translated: CASSAPAPPSTDTQYF.

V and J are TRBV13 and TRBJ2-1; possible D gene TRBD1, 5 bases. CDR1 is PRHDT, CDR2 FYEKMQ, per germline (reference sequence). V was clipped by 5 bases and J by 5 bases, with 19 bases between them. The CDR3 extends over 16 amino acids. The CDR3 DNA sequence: TGTGCCAGCAGCATGTATGGGGCAGCGTATAACAATGAGCAGTTCTTC. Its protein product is CASSMYGAAYNNEQFF.

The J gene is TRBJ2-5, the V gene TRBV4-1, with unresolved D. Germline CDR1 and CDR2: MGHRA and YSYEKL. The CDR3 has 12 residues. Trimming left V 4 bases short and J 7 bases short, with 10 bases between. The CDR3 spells CASSPSKGTQYF. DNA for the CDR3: TGCGCCAGCAGCCCCTCCAAGGGGACCCAGTACTTC.

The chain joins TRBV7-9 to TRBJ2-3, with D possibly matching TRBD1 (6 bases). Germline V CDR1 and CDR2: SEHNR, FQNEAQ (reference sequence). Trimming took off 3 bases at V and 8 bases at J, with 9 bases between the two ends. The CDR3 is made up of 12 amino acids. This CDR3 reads CASSFGDTTQYF. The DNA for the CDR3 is TGTGCCAGCAGCTTTGGGGACACTACGCAGTATTTT.

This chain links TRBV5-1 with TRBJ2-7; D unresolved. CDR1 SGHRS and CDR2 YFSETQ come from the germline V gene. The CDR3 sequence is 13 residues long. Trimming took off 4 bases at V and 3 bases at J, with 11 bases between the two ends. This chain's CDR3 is CASSLGPNYEQYF. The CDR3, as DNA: TGCGCCAGCAGCCTCGGACCTAACTACGAGCAGTACTTC.

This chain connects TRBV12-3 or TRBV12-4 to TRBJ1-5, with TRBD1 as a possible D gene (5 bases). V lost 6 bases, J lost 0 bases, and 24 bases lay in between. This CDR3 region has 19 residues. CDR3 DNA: TGTGCCAGCAGCCGTGAATTGGGAGGGGTTTGGAATAGCAATCAGCCCCAGCATTTT. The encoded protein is CASSRELGGVWNSNQPQHF.

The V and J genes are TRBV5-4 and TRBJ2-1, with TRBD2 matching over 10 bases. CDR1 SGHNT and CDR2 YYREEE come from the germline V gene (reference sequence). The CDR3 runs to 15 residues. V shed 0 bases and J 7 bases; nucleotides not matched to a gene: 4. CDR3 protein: CASSLAVGLANEQFF. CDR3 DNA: TGTGCCAGCAGCTTGGCCGTGGGACTAGCGAATGAGCAGTTCTTC. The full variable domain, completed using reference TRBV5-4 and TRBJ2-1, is ETGVTQSPTHLIKTRGQQVTLRCSSQSGHNTVSWYQQALGQGPQFIFQYYREEENGRGNFPPRFSGLQFPNYSSELNVNALELDDSALYLCASSLAVGLANEQFFGPGTRLTVL.

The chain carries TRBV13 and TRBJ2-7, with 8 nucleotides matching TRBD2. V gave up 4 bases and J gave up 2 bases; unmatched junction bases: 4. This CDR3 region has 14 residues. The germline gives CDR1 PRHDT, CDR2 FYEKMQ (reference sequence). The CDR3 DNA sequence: TGTGCCAGCAGCTCCAGCGGGAGAGCCTACGAGCAGTACTTC. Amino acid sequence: CASSSSGRAYEQYF.